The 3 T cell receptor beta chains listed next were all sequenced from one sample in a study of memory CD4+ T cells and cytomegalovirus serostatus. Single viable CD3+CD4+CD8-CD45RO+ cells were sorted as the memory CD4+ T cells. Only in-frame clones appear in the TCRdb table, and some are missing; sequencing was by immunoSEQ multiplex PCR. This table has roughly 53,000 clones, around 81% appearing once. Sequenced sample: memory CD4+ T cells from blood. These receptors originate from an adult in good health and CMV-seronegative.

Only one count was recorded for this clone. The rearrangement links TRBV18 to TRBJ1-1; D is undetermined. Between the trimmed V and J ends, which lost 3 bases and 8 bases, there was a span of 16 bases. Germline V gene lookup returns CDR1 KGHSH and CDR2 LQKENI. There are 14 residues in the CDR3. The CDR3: CASSPMSETREAFF. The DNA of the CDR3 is TGTGCCAGCTCACCTATGTCGGAAACTAGGGAAGCTTTCTTT.

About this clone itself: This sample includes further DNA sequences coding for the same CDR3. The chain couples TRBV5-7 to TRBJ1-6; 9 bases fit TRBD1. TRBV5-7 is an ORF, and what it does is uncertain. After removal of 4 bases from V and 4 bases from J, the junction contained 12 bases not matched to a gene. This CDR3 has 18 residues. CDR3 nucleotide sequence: TGTGCCAGCAGCAGCCTGGACAGGGGAGGGGCGTATAATTCACCCCTCCACTTT. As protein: CASSSLDRGGAYNSPLHF.

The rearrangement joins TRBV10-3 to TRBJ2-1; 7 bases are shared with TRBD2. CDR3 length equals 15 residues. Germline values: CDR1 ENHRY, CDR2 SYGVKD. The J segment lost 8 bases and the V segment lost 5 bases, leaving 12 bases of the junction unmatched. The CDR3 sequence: CAISLAGVGPHEQFF. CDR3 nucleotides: TGTGCCATCAGTCTGGCGGGAGTAGGACCCCATGAGCAGTTCTTC.